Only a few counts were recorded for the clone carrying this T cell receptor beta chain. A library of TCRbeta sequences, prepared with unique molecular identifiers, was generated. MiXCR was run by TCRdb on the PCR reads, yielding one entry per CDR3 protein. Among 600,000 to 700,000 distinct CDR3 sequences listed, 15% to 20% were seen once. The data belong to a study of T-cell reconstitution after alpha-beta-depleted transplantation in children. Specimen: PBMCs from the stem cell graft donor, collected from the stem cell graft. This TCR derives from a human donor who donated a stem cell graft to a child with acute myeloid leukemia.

The CDR3 coding sequence is TGCAGTGCTAGAGATATGGGGATCCCTAATGAAAAACTGTTTTTT. Encoded protein: CSARDMGIPNEKLFF. The chain carries TRBV20-1 and TRBJ1-4; D call uncertain. With 0 bases removed from V and 3 bases from J, the gap between germline ends came to 11 bases. The germline CDR1 and CDR2 sequences are DFQATT and SNEGSKA (reference sequence). The CDR3 is 15 residues long.